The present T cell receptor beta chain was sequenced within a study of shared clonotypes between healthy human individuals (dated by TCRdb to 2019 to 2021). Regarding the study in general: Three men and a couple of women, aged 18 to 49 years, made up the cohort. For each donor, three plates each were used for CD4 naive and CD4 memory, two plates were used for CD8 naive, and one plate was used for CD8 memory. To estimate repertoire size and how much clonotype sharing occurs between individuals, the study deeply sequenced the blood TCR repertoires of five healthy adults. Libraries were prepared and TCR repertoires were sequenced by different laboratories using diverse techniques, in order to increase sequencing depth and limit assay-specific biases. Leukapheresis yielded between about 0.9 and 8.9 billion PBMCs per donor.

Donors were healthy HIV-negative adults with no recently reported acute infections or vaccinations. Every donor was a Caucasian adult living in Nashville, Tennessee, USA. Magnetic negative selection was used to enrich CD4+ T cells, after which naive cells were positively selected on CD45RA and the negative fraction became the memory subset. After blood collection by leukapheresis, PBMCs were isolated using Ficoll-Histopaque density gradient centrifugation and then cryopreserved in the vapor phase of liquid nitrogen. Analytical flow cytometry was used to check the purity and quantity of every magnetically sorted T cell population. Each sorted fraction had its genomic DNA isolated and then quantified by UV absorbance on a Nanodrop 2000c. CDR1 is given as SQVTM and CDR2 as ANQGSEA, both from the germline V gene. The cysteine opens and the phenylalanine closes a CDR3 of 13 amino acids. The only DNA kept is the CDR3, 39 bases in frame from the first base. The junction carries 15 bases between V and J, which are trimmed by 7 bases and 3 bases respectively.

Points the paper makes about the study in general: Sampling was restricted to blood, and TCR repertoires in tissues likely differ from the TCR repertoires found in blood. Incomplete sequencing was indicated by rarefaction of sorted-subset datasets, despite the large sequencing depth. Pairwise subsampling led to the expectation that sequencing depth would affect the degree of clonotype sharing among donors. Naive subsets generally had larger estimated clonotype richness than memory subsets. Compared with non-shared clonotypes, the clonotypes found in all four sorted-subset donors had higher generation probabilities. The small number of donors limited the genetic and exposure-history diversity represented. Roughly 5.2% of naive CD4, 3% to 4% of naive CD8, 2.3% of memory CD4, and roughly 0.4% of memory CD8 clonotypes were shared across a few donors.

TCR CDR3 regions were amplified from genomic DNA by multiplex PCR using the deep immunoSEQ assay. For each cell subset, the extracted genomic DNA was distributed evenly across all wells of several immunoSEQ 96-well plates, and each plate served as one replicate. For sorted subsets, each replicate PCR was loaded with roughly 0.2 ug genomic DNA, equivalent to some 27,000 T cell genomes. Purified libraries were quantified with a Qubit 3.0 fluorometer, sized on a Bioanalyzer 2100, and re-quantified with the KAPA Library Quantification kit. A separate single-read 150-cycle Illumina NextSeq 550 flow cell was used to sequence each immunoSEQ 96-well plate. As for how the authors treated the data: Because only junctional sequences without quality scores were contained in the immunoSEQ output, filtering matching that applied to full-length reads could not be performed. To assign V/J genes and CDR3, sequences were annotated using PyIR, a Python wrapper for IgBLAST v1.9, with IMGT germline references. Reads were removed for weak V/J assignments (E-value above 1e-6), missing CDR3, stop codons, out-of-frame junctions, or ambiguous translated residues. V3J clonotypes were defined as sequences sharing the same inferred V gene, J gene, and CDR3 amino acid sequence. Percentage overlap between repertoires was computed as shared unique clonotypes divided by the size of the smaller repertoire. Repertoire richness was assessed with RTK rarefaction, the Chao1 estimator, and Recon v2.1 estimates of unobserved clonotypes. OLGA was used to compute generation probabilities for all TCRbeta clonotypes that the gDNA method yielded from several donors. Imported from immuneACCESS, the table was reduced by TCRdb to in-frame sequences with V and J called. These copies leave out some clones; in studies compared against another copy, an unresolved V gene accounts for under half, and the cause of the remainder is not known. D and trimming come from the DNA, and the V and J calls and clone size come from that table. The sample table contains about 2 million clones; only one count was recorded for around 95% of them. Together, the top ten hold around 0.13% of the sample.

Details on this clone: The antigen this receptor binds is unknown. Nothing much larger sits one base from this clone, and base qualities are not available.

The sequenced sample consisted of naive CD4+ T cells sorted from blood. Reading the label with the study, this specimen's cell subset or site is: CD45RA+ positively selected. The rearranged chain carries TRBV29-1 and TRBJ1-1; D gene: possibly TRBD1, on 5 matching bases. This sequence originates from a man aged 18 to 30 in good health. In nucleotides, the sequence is TGCAGCGGGAAGGGGACCCAATACACTGAAGCTTTCTTT. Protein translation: CSGKGTQYTEAFF. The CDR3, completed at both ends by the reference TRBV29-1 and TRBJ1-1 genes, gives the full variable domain SAVISQKPSRDICQRGTSLTIQCQVDSQVTMMFWYRQQPGQSLTLIATANQGSEATYESGFVIDKFPISRPNLTFSTLTVSNMSPEDSSIYLCSGKGTQYTEAFFGQGTRLTVV.